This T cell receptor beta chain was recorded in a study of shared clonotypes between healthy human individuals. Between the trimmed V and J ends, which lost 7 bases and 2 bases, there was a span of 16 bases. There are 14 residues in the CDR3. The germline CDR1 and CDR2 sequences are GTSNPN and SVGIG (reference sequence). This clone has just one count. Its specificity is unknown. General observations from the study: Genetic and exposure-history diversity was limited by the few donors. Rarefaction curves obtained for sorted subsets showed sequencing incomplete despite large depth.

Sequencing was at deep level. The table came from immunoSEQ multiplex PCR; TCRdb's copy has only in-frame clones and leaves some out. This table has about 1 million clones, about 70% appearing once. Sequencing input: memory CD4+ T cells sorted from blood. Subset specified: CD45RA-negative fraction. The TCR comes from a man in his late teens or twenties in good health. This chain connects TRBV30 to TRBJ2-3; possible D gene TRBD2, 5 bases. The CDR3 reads CAFQWTGFTDTQYF. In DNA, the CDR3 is TGTGCCTTTCAATGGACGGGATTCACAGATACGCAGTATTTT.